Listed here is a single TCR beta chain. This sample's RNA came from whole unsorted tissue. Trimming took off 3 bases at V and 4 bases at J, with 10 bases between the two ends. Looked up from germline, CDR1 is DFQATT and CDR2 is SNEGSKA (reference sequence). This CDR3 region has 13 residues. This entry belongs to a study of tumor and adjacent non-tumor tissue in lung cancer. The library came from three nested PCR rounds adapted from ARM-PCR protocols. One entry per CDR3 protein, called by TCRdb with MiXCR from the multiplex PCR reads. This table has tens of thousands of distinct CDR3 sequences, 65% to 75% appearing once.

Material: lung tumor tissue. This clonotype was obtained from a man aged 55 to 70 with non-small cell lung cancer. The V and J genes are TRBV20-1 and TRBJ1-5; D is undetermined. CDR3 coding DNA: TGCAGTGCTAGGAAAACGGCTAATCAGCCCCAGCATTTT. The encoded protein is CSARKTANQPQHF.